This note documents a single TCR beta chain sequence. Its antigen is as yet unknown. Trimming pared 2 bases from V and 11 bases from J, leaving 21 bases between. The CDR3 spans 16 residues. Germline V gene data show CDR1 as LGHDT and CDR2 as YNNKEL (reference sequence). These data originate in a study of identical twins. TCRdb ran MiXCR on the 5' RACE reads and lists one entry per CDR3 protein. The repertoire holds around 960,000 distinct CDR3 sequences, with 9% to 15% as singletons. Regarding the study as a whole: Twin pairs' shared out-of-frame alpha sequences were enriched in low generation probability.

These data were likewise used in another study, on yellow fever vaccine responses in identical twins. From that study: The authors reported partly convergent, partly personalized vaccine responses in identical twins.

Sequenced input: PBMCs. The source is a woman aged 18 to 35 in good health. The J gene is TRBJ1-4, the V gene TRBV3-1, with D unclear. In nucleotides, the CDR3 is TGTGCCAGCAGCCAAAATCTAGGTGGAAGTGGTCGGAAACTGTTTTTT. The encoded protein is CASSQNLGGSGRKLFF.